This TCR beta chain was sequenced for a study of blood T cells in healthy people across ages (dated by TCRdb to 2014 to 2015). Describing the broader study: In model experiments, template switching captured about one uniquely barcoded TCR beta cDNA molecule for every two T cells. The study measured age-related changes in TCR beta repertoire diversity using deep sequencing normalized with unique cDNA molecular identifiers. The donors were split into four age groups: young (average around 15 years), middle-aged (more than 35), aged (more than 55) and long-lived (82). To avoid experimental bias, donors of different ages were randomly spread across the sequencing lanes. Using the same blood draw, the study looked at two additional independent replicas of 1 million unique cDNA reads for two donors, one aged 18 to 30 and the other aged 80 or older. The investigation overall reported the following: Observed TCR beta diversity per million T cells fell roughly linearly with age, and a significant reduction was already apparent by age around 39. The percentage of naive T cells measured by flow cytometry correlated strongly with observed TCR beta diversity. Bulk unsorted PBMC profiling prevented conclusive comparison of naive and antigen-experienced compartments. Estimates of total diversity based on one million sequenced T cells were regarded as lower bounds and as underestimates. Donor CMV infection status was unknown, potentially confounding age-related changes in expanded clonotypes. Compared with the aged group, more naive CD4+ T cells, fewer expanded clones and increased TCR diversity were shown by the long-lived group, suggesting age selection.

As concerns this clonotype: Its antigen is not yet known. Base qualities are missing; no much larger clone stands one base away.

The 39 donors, aged about 6 to 95 years, were systemically healthy Caucasian individuals from Russia. Each donor gave ten milliliters of peripheral blood, drawn into EDTA-treated Vacutainer tubes. PBMCs were isolated by Ficoll-Paque density-gradient centrifugation, with at least 7 million obtained per sample. Trizol reagent was used to extract total RNA from the PBMCs, yielding at least 5.5 micrograms per sample. The percentages of naive CD45RAhigh/CD27high T cells were determined by flow cytometry on a PBMC aliquot from every donor. A distance of 21 bases separates the germline ends of V and J, which lose 4 bases and 6 bases respectively. Taken from cysteine to phenylalanine, the CDR3 has 17 residues. CDR3 DNA only is kept here, 51 bases in frame from base 1. Sequences MDHEN (CDR1) and SYDVKM (CDR2) are obtained from the germline V gene. The library was made by 5' RACE. TCRdb lists the instrument as Illumina HiSeq 2500. The second PCR ran for roughly 7 to 12 cycles and used a J-beta primer mix along with a sample-barcoded 5' primer. Each TCR beta cDNA molecule received a unique molecular identifier from a template-switch 5' adaptor carrying 12 random nucleotides. At least 2.5 million CDR3-containing paired-end reads were obtained from each sample. The Mint cDNA synthesis kit, primed by a TRBC-specific oligonucleotide, was used to synthesize first-strand cDNA from all RNA. Following uracil-DNA glycosylase treatment, all cDNA underwent a first 18-cycle PCR with the universal primers M1SS and BC2_uni_R. The authors' analysis ran thus. Each sample was normalized by randomly selecting 1 million high-quality reads, each carrying a distinct molecular identifier. Instead of being binned into consensus sequences, reads that shared molecular identifiers were thrown out. MiTCR, run with a Q25 quality threshold and the strictest error-elimination algorithm, handled CDR3 identification, clonotype clustering and error correction. A nonparametric unseen species model with Euler transformation was used to estimate lower-bound total TCR beta diversity. TCRdb reprocessed the public reads (quality trimming at Q25 with fastp, clone calling with MiXCR) and kept in-frame beta chains. Under each unique CDR3 protein, matching rows form one entry showing the most common genes and DNA. Clone size and V and J calls follow TCRdb, not the original study. The sample yields about 940,000 distinct CDR3 sequences; around 48% were counted once. The top ten hold about an eighth of the sample.

The V gene is TRBV28 and the J gene is TRBJ2-2; perhaps TRBD1 is the D gene, with 5 bases matching. The sequenced sample consisted of blood. The clonotype originates from a man aged 25 to 40 in good health. The DNA is as follows: TGTGCCAGCAGTTCCCTTGGTGGTGGGGCCCCTCCCGGGGAGCTGTTTTTT. Translated, it reads CASSSLGGGAPPGELFF. The CDR3 plus the reference TRBV28 and TRBJ2-2 genes for the other parts give the full variable domain: DVKVTQSSRYLVKRTGEKVFLECVQDMDHENMFWYRQDPGLGLRLIYFSYDVKMKEKGDIPEGYSVSREKKERFSLILESASTNQTSMYLCASSSLGGGAPPGELFFGEGSRLTVL.